This T cell receptor (beta chain) was observed in a study of blood T cell repertoires in COVID-19. Overall study context: Donors in the United States, Italy and Spain gave samples during acute or convalescent COVID-19. T cells, B-cell-depleted T cells, or PBMCs supplied cDNA or gDNA.

In germline, CDR1 is MNHEY, CDR2 SVGEGT. V lost 4 bases and J lost 9, with 16 bases in between. This CDR3 has 14 residues. In the original analysis: Reference gene primers were amplified, and this amplification served to estimate nucleated cell counts. Assay: immunoSEQ multiplex PCR; the TCRdb copy retains only in-frame clones and omits some. That table gives V, J and clone size, and the DNA gave D and trimming. The profile covers more than 95,000 clones, with roughly 72% appearing a single time and more than 5% taken by the ten largest. This clonotype was sampled from a man aged 60 to 69 with acute or convalescent COVID-19. The J gene is TRBJ2-1, the V gene TRBV6-2 or TRBV6-3, with D maybe TRBD2 (5 bases). The sequencing sample was made of peripheral blood. DNA of the CDR3: TGTGCCAGCAGTTCCGGAGCTAGCATAGGTGAGCAGTTCTTC. Residues: CASSSGASIGEQFF.